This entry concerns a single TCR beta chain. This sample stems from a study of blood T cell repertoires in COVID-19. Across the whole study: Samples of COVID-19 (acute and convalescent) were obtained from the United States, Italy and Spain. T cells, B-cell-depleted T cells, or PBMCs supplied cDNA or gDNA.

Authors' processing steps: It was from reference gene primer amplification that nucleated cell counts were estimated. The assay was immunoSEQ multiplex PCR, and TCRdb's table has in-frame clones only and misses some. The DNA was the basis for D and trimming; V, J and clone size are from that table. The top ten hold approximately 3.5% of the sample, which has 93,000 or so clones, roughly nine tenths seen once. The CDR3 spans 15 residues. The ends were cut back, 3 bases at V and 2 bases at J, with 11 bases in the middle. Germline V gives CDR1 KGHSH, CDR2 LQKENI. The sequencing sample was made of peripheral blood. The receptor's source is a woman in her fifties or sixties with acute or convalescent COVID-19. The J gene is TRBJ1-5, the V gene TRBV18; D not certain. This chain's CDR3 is CASSPQATGNQPQHF. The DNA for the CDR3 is TGTGCCAGCTCACCCCAGGCCACAGGCAATCAGCCCCAGCATTTT.